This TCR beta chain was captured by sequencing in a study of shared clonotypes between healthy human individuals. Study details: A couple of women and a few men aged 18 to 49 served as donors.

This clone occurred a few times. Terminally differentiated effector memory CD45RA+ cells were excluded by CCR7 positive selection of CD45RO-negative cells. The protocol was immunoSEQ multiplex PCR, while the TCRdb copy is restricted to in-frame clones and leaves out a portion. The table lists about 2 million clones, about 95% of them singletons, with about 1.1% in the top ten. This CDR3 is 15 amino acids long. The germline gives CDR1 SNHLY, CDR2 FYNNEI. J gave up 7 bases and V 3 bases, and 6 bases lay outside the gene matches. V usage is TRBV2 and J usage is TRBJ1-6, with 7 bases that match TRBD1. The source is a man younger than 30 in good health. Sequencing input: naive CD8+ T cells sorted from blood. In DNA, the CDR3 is TGTGCCAGCAGTGAGCTTGGGACAGACAATTCACCCCTCCACTTT. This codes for CASSELGTDNSPLHF.